The count of the clone carrying this TCR beta chain is one. Its antigen is still unknown. The CDR3 runs 15 residues. Germline CDR1 and CDR2: MNHEY and SMNVEV (reference sequence). The ends lost 6 bases at V and 8 bases at J; junction bases unmatched: 14. The data stem from a study of OX40 agonist ivuxolimab in advanced cancers. Findings and caveats of the study: What antigens the expanded peripheral T cells recognized was never established. Among some nonresponders, normalized T-cell clonal expansion was also low.

The method was immunoSEQ multiplex PCR; TCRdb's version includes in-frame clones alone and lacks a portion of them. The repertoire holds 67,000 or so clones, with approximately 89% as singletons. Sample: CD4+ or CD8+ T cells sorted from blood, taken in a trial of the OX40 agonist ivuxolimab. V and J are TRBV27 and TRBJ1-2; 8 nucleotides match TRBD1. This receptor was obtained from an adult with an advanced solid tumor such as melanoma, head and neck, liver or kidney cancer. The CDR3 reads CASSSRGRGRSGYTF. CDR3 in DNA: TGTGCCAGCAGCAGCAGGGGCAGGGGGCGTTCCGGCTACACCTTC.